This T cell receptor beta chain is drawn from a study of T and B cells in COVID-19 patients. Study summary: Blood was sampled from COVID-19 patients who were either actively infected or recovered. Active-infection patients were older, median 67 years, than recovered patients, median around 34 years. Broader study findings: No sequencing was yet done of CD4+, regulatory or CD8+ subsets, or of SARS-CoV-2-responsive or tetramer+ sorted cells. Patients with COVID-19 reportedly showed strongly skewed T cell receptor beta variable and joining gene usage.

In germline, CDR1 is SGHRS, CDR2 YFSETQ. This CDR3 is built from 15 residues. Trimming stripped 0 bases from V and 1 base from J, with 10 bases between. Multiplex PCR with BIOMED2 TRB-A/B primer pools amplified TRB rearrangements. In TCRdb, the multiplex PCR reads were re-called with MiXCR into one record per CDR3 protein. Of around 5,200 distinct CDR3 sequences in the sample, approximately 20% were seen once. Blood genomic DNA input for TRB amplification was roughly 220-500 ng. This clonotype was detected once. Its antigen is as yet unknown. The TCR was taken from a human donor who had recovered from COVID-19. Material for sequencing was blood. The chain carries TRBV5-1 and TRBJ1-1; D is unclear. CDR3 nucleotide sequence: TGCGCCAGCAGCTTGGCCTGGGCACAGAACACTGAAGCTTTCTTT. Residues: CASSLAWAQNTEAFF.